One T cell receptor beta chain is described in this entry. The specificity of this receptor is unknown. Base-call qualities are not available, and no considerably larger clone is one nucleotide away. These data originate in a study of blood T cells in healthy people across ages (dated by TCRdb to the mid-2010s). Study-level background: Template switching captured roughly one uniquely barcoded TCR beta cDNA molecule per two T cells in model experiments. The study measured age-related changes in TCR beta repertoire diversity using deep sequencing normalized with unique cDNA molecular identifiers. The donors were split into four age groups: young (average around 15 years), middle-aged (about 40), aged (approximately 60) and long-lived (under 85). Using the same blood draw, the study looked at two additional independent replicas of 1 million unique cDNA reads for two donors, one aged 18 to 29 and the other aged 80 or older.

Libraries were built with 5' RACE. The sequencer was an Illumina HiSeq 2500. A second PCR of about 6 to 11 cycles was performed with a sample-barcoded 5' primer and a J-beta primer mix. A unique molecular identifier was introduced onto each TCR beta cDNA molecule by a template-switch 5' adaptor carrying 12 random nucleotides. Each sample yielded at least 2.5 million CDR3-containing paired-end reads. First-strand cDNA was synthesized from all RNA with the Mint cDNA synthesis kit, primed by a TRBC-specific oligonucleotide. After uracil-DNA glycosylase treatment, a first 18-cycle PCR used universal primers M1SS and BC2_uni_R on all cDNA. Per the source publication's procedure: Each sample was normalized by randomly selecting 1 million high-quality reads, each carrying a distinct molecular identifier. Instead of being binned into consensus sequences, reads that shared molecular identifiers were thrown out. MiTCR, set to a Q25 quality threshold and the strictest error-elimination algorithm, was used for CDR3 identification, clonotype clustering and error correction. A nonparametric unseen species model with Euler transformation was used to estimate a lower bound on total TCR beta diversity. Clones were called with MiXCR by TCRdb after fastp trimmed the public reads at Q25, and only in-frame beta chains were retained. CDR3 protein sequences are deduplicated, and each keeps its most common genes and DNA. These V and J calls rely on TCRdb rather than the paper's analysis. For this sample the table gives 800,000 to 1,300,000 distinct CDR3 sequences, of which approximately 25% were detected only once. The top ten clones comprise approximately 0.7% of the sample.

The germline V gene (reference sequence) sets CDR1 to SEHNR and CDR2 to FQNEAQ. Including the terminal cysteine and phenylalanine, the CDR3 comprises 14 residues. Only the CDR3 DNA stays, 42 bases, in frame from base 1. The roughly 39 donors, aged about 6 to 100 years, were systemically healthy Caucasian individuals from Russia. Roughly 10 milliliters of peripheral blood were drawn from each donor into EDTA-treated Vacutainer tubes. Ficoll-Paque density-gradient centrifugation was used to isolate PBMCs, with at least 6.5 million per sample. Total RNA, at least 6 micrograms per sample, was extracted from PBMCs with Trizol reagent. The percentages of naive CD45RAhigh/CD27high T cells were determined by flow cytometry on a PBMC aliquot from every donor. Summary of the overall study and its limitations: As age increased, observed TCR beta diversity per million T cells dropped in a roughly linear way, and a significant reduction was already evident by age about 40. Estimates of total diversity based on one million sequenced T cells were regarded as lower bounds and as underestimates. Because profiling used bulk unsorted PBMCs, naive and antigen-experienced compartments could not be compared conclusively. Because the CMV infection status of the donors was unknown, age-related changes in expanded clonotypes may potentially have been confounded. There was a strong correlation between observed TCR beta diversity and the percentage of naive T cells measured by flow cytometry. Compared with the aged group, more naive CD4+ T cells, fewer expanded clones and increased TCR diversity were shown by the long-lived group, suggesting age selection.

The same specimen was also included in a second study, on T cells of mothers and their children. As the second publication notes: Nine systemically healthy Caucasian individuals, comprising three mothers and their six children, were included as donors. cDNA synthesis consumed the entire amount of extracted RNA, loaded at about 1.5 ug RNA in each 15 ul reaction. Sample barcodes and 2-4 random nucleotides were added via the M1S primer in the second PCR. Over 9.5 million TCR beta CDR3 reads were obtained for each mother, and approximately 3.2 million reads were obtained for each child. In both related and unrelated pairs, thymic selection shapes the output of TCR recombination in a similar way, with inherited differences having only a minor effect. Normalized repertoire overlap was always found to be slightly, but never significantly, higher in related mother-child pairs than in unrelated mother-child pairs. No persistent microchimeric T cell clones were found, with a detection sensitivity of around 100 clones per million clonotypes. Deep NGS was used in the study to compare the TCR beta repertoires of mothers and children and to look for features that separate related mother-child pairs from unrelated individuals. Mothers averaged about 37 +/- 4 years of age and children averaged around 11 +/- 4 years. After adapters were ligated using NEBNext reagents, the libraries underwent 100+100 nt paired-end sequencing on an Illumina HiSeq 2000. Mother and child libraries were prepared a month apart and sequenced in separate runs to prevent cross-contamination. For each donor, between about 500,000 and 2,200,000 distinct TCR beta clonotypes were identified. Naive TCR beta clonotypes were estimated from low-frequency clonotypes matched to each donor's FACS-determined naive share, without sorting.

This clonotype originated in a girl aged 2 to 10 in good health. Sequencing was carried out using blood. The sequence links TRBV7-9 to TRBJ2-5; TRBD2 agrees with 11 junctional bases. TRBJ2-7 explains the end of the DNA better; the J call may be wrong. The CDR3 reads CASGSSGGTYEQYF. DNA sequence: TGTGCCAGCGGGTCTAGCGGGGGGACCTACGAGCAGTACTTC.